This paragraph covers one T cell receptor (beta chain) sequence. Antigen: not known. This specimen comes from a study of shared clonotypes between healthy human individuals. Study findings and constraints: Genetic and exposure-history diversity was limited by the few donors.

Over several immunoSEQ plates, each subset's genomic DNA was distributed in even portions. The protocol was immunoSEQ multiplex PCR, while the TCRdb copy is restricted to in-frame clones and leaves out a portion. The sample lists 110,000 or so clones, about two thirds seen once, with around 23% in the top ten. This clonotype was obtained from a woman younger than 45 in good health. Input material: memory CD8+ T cells sorted from blood. As to subset: CD45RO+ cells pooled with CCR7-negative TemRA cells.

CDR3: CASSTPGEAQYF. The CDR3 region has the DNA TGTGCCAGCAGCACCCCGGGGGAGGCCCAGTACTTC. The V gene is TRBV11-2, the J gene TRBJ2-5, with D possibly being TRBD2 (6 bases). Trimming took off 5 bases at V and 9 bases at J, with 13 bases between the two ends. The germline V gene encodes CDR1 SGHAT and CDR2 FQNNGV. The CDR3 runs 12 residues.